Listed below are T cell receptor beta chains from one sample, sequenced in a study of blood T cell repertoires in COVID-19. The method was immunoSEQ multiplex PCR; TCRdb's version includes in-frame clones alone and lacks a portion of them. The sample holds about 72,000 clones, over 80% seen once. The sequenced sample consisted of peripheral blood. The receptors here all came from a human donor in a cohort sampled during active COVID-19. Both conserved end residues are part of each CDR3. The order of the fields is CDR3 length, V gene, clone size, J gene, D gene, CDR3 protein, CDR3 DNA. The D gene is left open where the match is weak. Clone size is not always given. Where it is, it says once, few, many or a class for expanded clones.

cdr3_length: 16
v_call: TRBV19
clone_size: -
j_call: TRBJ2-7
d_call: TRBD2
cdr3_aa: CASRPSVVGGSYEQYF
cdr3_nt: TGTGCCAGTAGACCCTCGGTGGTGGGGGGGTCCTACGAGCAGTACTTC

cdr3_length: 14
v_call: TRBV6-5
clone_size: once
j_call: TRBJ1-2
d_call: -
cdr3_aa: CASSYTNREWGYTF
cdr3_nt: TGTGCCAGCAGTTACACAAACAGGGAATGGGGCTACACCTTC

cdr3_length: 15
v_call: TRBV7-3
clone_size: -
j_call: TRBJ1-1
d_call: -
cdr3_aa: CASSSAGLANEMAFF
cdr3_nt: TGTGCCAGCAGCTCAGCGGGGTTAGCCAATGAAATGGCTTTCTTT

cdr3_length: 16
v_call: TRBV5-1
clone_size: -
j_call: TRBJ2-7
d_call: -
cdr3_aa: CASSSGKVSDRYEQYF
cdr3_nt: TGCGCCAGCAGCTCGGGGAAAGTGTCCGATCGTTACGAGCAGTACTTC

cdr3_length: 15
v_call: TRBV5-1
clone_size: -
j_call: TRBJ2-7
d_call: -
cdr3_aa: CASSPSGGLSYEQYF
cdr3_nt: TGCGCCAGCAGCCCATCAGGGGGACTCAGCTACGAGCAGTACTTC

cdr3_length: 15
v_call: TRBV5-5
clone_size: -
j_call: TRBJ2-7
d_call: TRBD1
cdr3_aa: CASSSPGTGLYEQYF
cdr3_nt: TGTGCCAGCAGCTCCCCGGGGACAGGGTTGTACGAGCAGTACTTC

cdr3_length: 15
v_call: TRBV5-1
clone_size: -
j_call: TRBJ1-4
d_call: -
cdr3_aa: CASSLGSATNEKLFF
cdr3_nt: TGCGCCAGCAGCCTAGGGAGTGCAACTAATGAAAAACTGTTTTTT

cdr3_length: 14
v_call: TRBV3-1/TRBV3-2
clone_size: -
j_call: TRBJ2-5
d_call: -
cdr3_aa: CASSQARLQETQYF
cdr3_nt: TGTGCCAGCAGCCAAGCCCGACTCCAAGAGACCCAGTACTTC

cdr3_length: 15
v_call: TRBV4-1
clone_size: once
j_call: TRBJ2-7
d_call: TRBD2
cdr3_aa: CASSPVETSGYEQYF
cdr3_nt: TGCGCCAGCAGCCCAGTGGAAACTAGCGGCTACGAGCAGTACTTC

cdr3_length: 14
v_call: TRBV24-1
clone_size: -
j_call: TRBJ2-2
d_call: -
cdr3_aa: CATSPGTYTGELFF
cdr3_nt: TGTGCCACCAGTCCTGGGACTTACACCGGGGAGCTGTTTTTT

cdr3_length: 13
v_call: TRBV25-1
clone_size: -
j_call: TRBJ1-5
d_call: TRBD1
cdr3_aa: CASSTGGGQPQHF
cdr3_nt: TGTGCCAGCAGTACAGGGGGCGGTCAGCCCCAGCATTTT

cdr3_length: 13
v_call: TRBV12-3/TRBV12-4
clone_size: -
j_call: TRBJ1-5
d_call: TRBD1
cdr3_aa: CASRGTGNQPQHF
cdr3_nt: TGTGCCAGCAGAGGGACAGGCAATCAGCCCCAGCATTTT

cdr3_length: 12
v_call: TRBV12-3/TRBV12-4
clone_size: -
j_call: TRBJ1-2
d_call: -
cdr3_aa: CASSFRRGGYTF
cdr3_nt: TGTGCCAGCAGCTTTCGTCGCGGTGGCTACACCTTC

cdr3_length: 15
v_call: TRBV7-2
clone_size: many
j_call: TRBJ2-2
d_call: TRBD1
cdr3_aa: CASSLNTGGTGELFF
cdr3_nt: TGTGCCAGCAGCTTAAACACAGGGGGCACCGGGGAGCTGTTTTTT

cdr3_length: 12
v_call: TRBV12-3/TRBV12-4
clone_size: once
j_call: TRBJ2-7
d_call: -
cdr3_aa: CASSFNRLEQYF
cdr3_nt: TGTGCCAGCAGTTTTAACAGGCTCGAGCAGTACTTC

cdr3_length: 12
v_call: TRBV12-3/TRBV12-4
clone_size: -
j_call: TRBJ2-3
d_call: TRBD2
cdr3_aa: CASLGGSDTQYF
cdr3_nt: TGTGCCAGCCTCGGGGGGTCAGATACGCAGTATTTT

cdr3_length: 16
v_call: TRBV13
clone_size: -
j_call: TRBJ2-6
d_call: -
cdr3_aa: CASSATVNSGANVLTF
cdr3_nt: TGTGCCAGCAGCGCCACAGTGAACTCTGGGGCCAACGTCCTGACTTTC

cdr3_length: 16
v_call: TRBV7-2
clone_size: -
j_call: TRBJ1-6
d_call: TRBD1
cdr3_aa: CASSFYVTGGGSPLHF
cdr3_nt: TGTGCCAGCAGCTTTTACGTGACAGGGGGAGGTTCACCCCTCCACTTT

cdr3_length: 14
v_call: TRBV5-1
clone_size: once
j_call: TRBJ2-5
d_call: TRBD1
cdr3_aa: CASSLERQGETQYF
cdr3_nt: TGCGCCAGCAGCTTGGAAAGACAGGGGGAGACCCAGTACTTC

cdr3_length: 17
v_call: TRBV7-8
clone_size: few
j_call: TRBJ2-7
d_call: TRBD1
cdr3_aa: CASSPLALGGLGYEQYF
cdr3_nt: TGTGCCAGCAGCCCCCTGGCTCTAGGGGGCCTTGGGTACGAGCAGTACTTC

cdr3_length: 15
v_call: TRBV6-1
clone_size: -
j_call: TRBJ2-7
d_call: -
cdr3_aa: CASARGGTGKTEQYF
cdr3_nt: TGTGCCAGCGCCCGGGGGGGGACAGGGAAGACCGAGCAGTACTTC

cdr3_length: 14
v_call: TRBV6-1
clone_size: few
j_call: TRBJ2-7
d_call: -
cdr3_aa: CASSEVAAHYEQYF
cdr3_nt: TGTGCCAGCAGTGAAGTGGCGGCCCACTACGAGCAGTACTTC

cdr3_length: 11
v_call: TRBV28
clone_size: -
j_call: TRBJ1-1
d_call: -
cdr3_aa: CASSQVGLAFF
cdr3_nt: TGTGCCAGCAGTCAGGTGGGTTTGGCTTTCTTT

cdr3_length: 13
v_call: TRBV25-1
clone_size: -
j_call: TRBJ1-1
d_call: -
cdr3_aa: CASSARGGTEAFF
cdr3_nt: TGTGCCAGCAGTGCTCGGGGGGGGACTGAAGCTTTCTTT

cdr3_length: 16
v_call: TRBV29-1
clone_size: -
j_call: TRBJ2-1
d_call: TRBD2
cdr3_aa: CSVDRLAESSYNEQFF
cdr3_nt: TGCAGCGTTGATCGACTAGCGGAGAGCTCCTACAATGAGCAGTTCTTC

cdr3_length: 14
v_call: TRBV19
clone_size: few
j_call: TRBJ2-2
d_call: -
cdr3_aa: CASSTGILGGELFF
cdr3_nt: TGTGCCAGTAGTACCGGGATTCTGGGCGGGGAGCTGTTTTTT

cdr3_length: 15
v_call: TRBV3-1/TRBV3-2
clone_size: -
j_call: TRBJ1-1
d_call: -
cdr3_aa: CASSQTLGGNTEAFF
cdr3_nt: TGTGCCAGCAGCCAGACCCTCGGAGGGAACACTGAAGCTTTCTTT

cdr3_length: 16
v_call: TRBV4-3
clone_size: -
j_call: TRBJ2-7
d_call: TRBD2
cdr3_aa: CASSQDLAGGEYEQYF
cdr3_nt: TGCGCCAGCAGCCAAGATCTAGCGGGGGGGGAATACGAGCAGTACTTC

cdr3_length: 14
v_call: TRBV6-5
clone_size: -
j_call: TRBJ1-4
d_call: -
cdr3_aa: CASSYTQKAEKLFF
cdr3_nt: TGTGCCAGCAGTTACACACAGAAAGCCGAAAAACTGTTTTTT

cdr3_length: 14
v_call: TRBV6-6
clone_size: -
j_call: TRBJ2-3
d_call: -
cdr3_aa: CASSYRRGTDTQYF
cdr3_nt: TGTGCCAGCAGTTATCGCAGGGGCACAGATACGCAGTATTTT

cdr3_length: 14
v_call: TRBV27
clone_size: -
j_call: TRBJ2-3
d_call: -
cdr3_aa: CASGGLASTDTQYF
cdr3_nt: TGTGCCAGCGGAGGACTGGCTAGCACAGATACGCAGTATTTT

cdr3_length: 14
v_call: TRBV19
clone_size: once
j_call: TRBJ1-1
d_call: -
cdr3_aa: CASSIRHQDTEAFF
cdr3_nt: TGTGCCAGTAGTATTAGGCACCAGGACACTGAAGCTTTCTTT

cdr3_length: 14
v_call: TRBV7-3
clone_size: -
j_call: TRBJ2-3
d_call: -
cdr3_aa: CASSNRKGADTQYF
cdr3_nt: TGTGCCAGCAGCAACCGAAAGGGAGCAGATACGCAGTATTTT

cdr3_length: 15
v_call: TRBV5-4
clone_size: -
j_call: TRBJ2-7
d_call: -
cdr3_aa: CASSLGTSPSYEQYF
cdr3_nt: TGTGCCAGCAGCTTGGGGACAAGCCCCTCCTACGAGCAGTACTTC

cdr3_length: 17
v_call: TRBV4-3
clone_size: -
j_call: TRBJ2-7
d_call: TRBD1
cdr3_aa: CASSQEGPAGGGYEQYF
cdr3_nt: TGCGCCAGCAGCCAAGAAGGTCCGGCAGGGGGCGGCTACGAGCAGTACTTC

cdr3_length: 13
v_call: TRBV2
clone_size: -
j_call: TRBJ2-1
d_call: -
cdr3_aa: CASSEGAGYEQFF
cdr3_nt: TGTGCCAGCAGTGAGGGAGCGGGCTATGAGCAGTTCTTC

cdr3_length: 13
v_call: TRBV5-1
clone_size: -
j_call: TRBJ1-3
d_call: -
cdr3_aa: CASQGQFGNTIYF
cdr3_nt: TGCGCCAGCCAAGGACAGTTCGGAAACACCATATATTTT

cdr3_length: 16
v_call: TRBV4-2
clone_size: -
j_call: TRBJ2-7
d_call: TRBD2
cdr3_aa: CASSHHIGLAGYEQYF
cdr3_nt: TGTGCCAGCAGCCATCACATAGGACTAGCGGGGTACGAGCAGTACTTC

cdr3_length: 13
v_call: TRBV5-1
clone_size: -
j_call: TRBJ1-1
d_call: TRBD1
cdr3_aa: CASSQGADKEAFF
cdr3_nt: TGCGCCAGCAGCCAGGGGGCGGACAAAGAAGCTTTCTTT

cdr3_length: 18
v_call: TRBV5-4
clone_size: -
j_call: TRBJ1-3
d_call: TRBD1
cdr3_aa: CASSLVPGQKNSGNTIYF
cdr3_nt: TGTGCCAGCAGCTTGGTTCCGGGACAGAAGAATTCTGGAAACACCATATATTTT

cdr3_length: 13
v_call: TRBV28
clone_size: -
j_call: TRBJ2-7
d_call: -
cdr3_aa: CASSKGGTYEQYF
cdr3_nt: TGTGCCAGCTCAAAAGGCGGAACCTACGAGCAGTACTTC

cdr3_length: 14
v_call: TRBV6-5
clone_size: -
j_call: TRBJ2-3
d_call: -
cdr3_aa: CASSYSSPTDTQYF
cdr3_nt: TGTGCCAGCAGTTACTCGAGTCCAACAGATACGCAGTATTTT

cdr3_length: 15
v_call: TRBV6-2/TRBV6-3
clone_size: -
j_call: TRBJ2-7
d_call: -
cdr3_aa: CASSYGDSRGYEQYF
cdr3_nt: TGTGCCAGCAGTTATGGGGACTCGAGGGGCTACGAGCAGTACTTC

cdr3_length: 16
v_call: TRBV4-1
clone_size: few
j_call: TRBJ1-3
d_call: -
cdr3_aa: CASSQDVRGTGNTIYF
cdr3_nt: TGCGCCAGCAGCCAAGATGTTAGGGGGACTGGAAACACCATATATTTT

cdr3_length: 19
v_call: TRBV4-3
clone_size: -
j_call: TRBJ1-5
d_call: TRBD1
cdr3_aa: CASSQDLGTGEWPYQPQHF
cdr3_nt: TGCGCCAGCAGCCAAGATTTGGGGACAGGCGAATGGCCCTATCAGCCCCAGCATTTT

cdr3_length: 14
v_call: TRBV12-5
clone_size: -
j_call: TRBJ2-7
d_call: TRBD1
cdr3_aa: CASGLPGQGYEQYF
cdr3_nt: TGTGCTAGTGGTCTCCCAGGACAGGGCTACGAGCAGTACTTC

cdr3_length: 14
v_call: TRBV7-2
clone_size: -
j_call: TRBJ1-2
d_call: TRBD1
cdr3_aa: CASSLPGTDYGYTF
cdr3_nt: TGTGCCAGCAGCCTTCCCGGGACAGACTATGGCTACACCTTC

cdr3_length: 15
v_call: TRBV5-1
clone_size: few
j_call: TRBJ1-5
d_call: -
cdr3_aa: CASSPTRTGNQPQHF
cdr3_nt: TGCGCCAGCAGCCCTACCCGGACTGGCAATCAGCCCCAGCATTTT